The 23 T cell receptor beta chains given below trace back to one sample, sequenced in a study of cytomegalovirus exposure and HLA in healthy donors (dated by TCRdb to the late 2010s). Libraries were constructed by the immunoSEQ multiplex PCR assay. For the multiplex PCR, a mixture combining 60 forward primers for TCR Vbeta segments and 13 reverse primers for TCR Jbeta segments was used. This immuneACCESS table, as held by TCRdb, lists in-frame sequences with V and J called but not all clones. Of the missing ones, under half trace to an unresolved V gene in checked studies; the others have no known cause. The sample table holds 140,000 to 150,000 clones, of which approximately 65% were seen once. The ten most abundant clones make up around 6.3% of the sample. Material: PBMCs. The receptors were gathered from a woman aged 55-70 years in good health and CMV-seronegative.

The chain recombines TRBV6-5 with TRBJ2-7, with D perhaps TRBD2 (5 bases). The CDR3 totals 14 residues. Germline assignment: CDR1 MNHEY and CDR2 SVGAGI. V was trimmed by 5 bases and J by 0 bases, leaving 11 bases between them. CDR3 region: CASSRPGSSYEQYF. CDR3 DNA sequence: TGTGCCAGCAGTCGCCCGGGGAGCTCCTACGAGCAGTACTTC.

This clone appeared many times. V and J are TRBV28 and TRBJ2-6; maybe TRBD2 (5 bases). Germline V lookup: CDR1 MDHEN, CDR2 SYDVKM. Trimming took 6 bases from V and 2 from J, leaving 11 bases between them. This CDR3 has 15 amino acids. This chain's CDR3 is CASSRSGTGANVLTF. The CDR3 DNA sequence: TGTGCCAGCAGCCGCTCGGGGACTGGGGCCAACGTCCTGACTTTC.

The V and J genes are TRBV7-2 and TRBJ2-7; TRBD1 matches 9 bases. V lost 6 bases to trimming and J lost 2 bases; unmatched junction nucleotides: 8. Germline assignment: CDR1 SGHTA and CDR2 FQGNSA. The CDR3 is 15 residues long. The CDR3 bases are TGTGCCAGCAGTTTTGGACAGGGGCCCACCTACGAGCAGTACTTC. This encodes CASSFGQGPTYEQYF.

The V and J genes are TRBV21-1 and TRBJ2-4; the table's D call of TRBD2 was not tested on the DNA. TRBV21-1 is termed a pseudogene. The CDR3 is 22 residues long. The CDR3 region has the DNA TGTGCCAGCAGCAAAGTGCAGGGACTACCTGGCAACCTTAAAGTTGCCAAAAACATTCAGTACTTC. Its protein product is CASSKVQGLPGNLKVAKNIQYF.

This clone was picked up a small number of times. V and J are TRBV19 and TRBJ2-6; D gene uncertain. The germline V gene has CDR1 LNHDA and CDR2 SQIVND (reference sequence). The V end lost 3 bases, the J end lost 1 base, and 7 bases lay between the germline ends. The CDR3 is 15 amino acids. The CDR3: CASSIVRSGANVLTF. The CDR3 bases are TGTGCCAGTAGTATTGTGAGGTCTGGGGCCAACGTCCTGACTTTC. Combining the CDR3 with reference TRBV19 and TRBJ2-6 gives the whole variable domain DGGITQSPKYLFRKEGQNVTLSCEQNLNHDAMYWYRQDPGQGLRLIYYSQIVNDFQKGDIAEGYSVSREKKESFPLTVTSAQKNPTAFYLCASSIVRSGANVLTFGAGSRLTVL.

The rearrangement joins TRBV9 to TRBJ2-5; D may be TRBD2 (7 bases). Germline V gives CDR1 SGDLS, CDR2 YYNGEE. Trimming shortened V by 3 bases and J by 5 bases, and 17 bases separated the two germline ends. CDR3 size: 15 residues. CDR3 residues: CASSAGAGEWETQYF. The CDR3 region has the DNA TGTGCCAGCAGCGCGGGGGCGGGGGAATGGGAGACCCAGTACTTC.

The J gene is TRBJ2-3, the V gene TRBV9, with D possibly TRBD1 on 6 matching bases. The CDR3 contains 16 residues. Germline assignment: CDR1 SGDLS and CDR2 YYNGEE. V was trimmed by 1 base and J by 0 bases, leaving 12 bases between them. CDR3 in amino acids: CASSVRDTPSTDTQYF. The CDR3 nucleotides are TGTGCCAGCAGCGTAAGGGACACCCCGAGCACAGATACGCAGTATTTT.

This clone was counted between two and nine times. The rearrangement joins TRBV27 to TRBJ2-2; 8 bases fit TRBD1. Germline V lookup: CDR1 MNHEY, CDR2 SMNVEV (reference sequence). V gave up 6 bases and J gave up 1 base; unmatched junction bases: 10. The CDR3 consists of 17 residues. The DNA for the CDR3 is TGTGCCAGCAGGGGGTTAGGTGGGACAGGGAACACCGGGGAGCTGTTTTTT. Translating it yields CASRGLGGTGNTGELFF.

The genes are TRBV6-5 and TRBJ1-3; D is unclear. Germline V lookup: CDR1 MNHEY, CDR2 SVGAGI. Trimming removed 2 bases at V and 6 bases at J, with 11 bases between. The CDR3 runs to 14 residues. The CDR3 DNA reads TGTGCCAGCAGTTACCGCCGGGAGACAAACACCATATATTTT. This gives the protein CASSYRRETNTIYF.

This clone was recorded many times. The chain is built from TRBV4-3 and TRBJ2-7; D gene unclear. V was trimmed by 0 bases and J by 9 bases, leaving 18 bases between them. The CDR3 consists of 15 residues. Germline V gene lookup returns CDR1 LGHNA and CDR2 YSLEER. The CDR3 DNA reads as TGCGCCAGCAGCCAAGAATTACGGTTCAATCAGGTGCAGTACTTC. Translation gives CASSQELRFNQVQYF.

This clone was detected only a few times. The CDR3 reads CASSKECGSYNEQFF. Here the CDR3 DNA reads TGTGCCAGCAGCAAAGAGTGCGGGTCTTACAATGAGCAGTTCTTC. The chain joins TRBV21-1 to TRBJ2-1; the D call in the table, TRBD2, was not verified against the DNA. TRBV21-1 is flagged as a pseudogene. This CDR3 has 15 residues.

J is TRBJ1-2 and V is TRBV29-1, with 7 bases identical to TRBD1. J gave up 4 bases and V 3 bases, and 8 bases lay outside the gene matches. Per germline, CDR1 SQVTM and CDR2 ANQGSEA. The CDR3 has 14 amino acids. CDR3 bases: TGCAGCGTTGACCGGGACCCAGGGGGCTATGGCTACACCTTC. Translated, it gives CSVDRDPGGYGYTF. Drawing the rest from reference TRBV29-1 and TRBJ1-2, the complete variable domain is SAVISQKPSRDICQRGTSLTIQCQVDSQVTMMFWYRQQPGQSLTLIATANQGSEATYESGFVIDKFPISRPNLTFSTLTVSNMSPEDSSIYLCSVDRDPGGYGYTFGSGTRLTVV.

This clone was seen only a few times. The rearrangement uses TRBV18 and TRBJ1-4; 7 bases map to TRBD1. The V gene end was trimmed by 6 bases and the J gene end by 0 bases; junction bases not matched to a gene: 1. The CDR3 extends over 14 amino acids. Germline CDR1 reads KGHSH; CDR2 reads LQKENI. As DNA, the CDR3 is TGTGCCAGCTCGACAGGGACAACTAATGAAAAACTGTTTTTT. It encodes CASSTGTTNEKLFF. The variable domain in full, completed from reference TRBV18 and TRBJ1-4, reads NAGVMQNPRHLVRRRGQEARLRCSPMKGHSHVYWYRQLPEEGLKFMVYLQKENIIDESGMPKERFSAEFPKEGPSILRIQQVVRGDSAAYFCASSTGTTNEKLFFGSGTQLSVL.

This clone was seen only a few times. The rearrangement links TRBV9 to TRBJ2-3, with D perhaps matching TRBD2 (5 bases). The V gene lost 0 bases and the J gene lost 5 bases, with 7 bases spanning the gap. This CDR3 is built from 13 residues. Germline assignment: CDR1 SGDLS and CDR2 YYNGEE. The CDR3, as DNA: TGTGCCAGCAGCGTAGAAGGAGGAGATACGCAGTATTTT. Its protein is CASSVEGGDTQYF.

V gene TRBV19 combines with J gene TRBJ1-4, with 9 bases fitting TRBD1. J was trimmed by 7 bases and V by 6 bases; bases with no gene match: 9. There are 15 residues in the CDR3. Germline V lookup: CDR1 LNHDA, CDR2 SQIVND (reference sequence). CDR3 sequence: CASRPQGAVSEKLFF. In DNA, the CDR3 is TGTGCCAGTAGGCCACAGGGGGCAGTAAGTGAAAAACTGTTTTTT.

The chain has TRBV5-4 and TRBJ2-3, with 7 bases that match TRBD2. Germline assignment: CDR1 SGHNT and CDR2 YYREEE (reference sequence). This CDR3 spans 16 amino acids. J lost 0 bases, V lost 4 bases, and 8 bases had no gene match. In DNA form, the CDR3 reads TGTGCCAGCAGCCCCCCGGCGCGGGGGAGCACAGATACGCAGTATTTT. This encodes CASSPPARGSTDTQYF.

CDR3 region: CASSPTGEPYEQYF. In DNA form, the CDR3 reads TGCGCCAGCAGCCCGACAGGGGAACCCTACGAGCAGTACTTC. V and J are TRBV5-1 and TRBJ2-7; TRBD1 agrees at 8 bases. Germline values: CDR1 SGHRS, CDR2 YFSETQ. V lost 4 bases, J lost 2 bases, and 5 bases stayed unmatched. The CDR3 totals 14 residues.

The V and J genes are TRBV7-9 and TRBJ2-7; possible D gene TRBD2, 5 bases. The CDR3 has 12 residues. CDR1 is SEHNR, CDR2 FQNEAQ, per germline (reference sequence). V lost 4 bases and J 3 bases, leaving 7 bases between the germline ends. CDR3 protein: CASSSSIYEQYF. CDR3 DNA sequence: TGTGCCAGCAGCTCTAGCATCTACGAGCAGTACTTC.

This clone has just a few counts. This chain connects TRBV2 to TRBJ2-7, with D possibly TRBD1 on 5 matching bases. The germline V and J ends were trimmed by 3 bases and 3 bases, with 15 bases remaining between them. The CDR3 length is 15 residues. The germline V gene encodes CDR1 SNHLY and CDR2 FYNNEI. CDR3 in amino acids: CASSDWGDGNYEQYF. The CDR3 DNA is TGTGCCAGCAGTGATTGGGGCGACGGAAACTACGAGCAGTACTTC.

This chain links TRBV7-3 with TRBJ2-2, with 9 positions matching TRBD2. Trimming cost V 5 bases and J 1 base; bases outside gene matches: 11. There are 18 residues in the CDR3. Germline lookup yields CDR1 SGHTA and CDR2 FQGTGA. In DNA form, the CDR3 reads TGTGCCAGCAGCACAACCGGGACTAGCATTCTGAACACCGGGGAGCTGTTTTTT. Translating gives CASSTTGTSILNTGELFF.

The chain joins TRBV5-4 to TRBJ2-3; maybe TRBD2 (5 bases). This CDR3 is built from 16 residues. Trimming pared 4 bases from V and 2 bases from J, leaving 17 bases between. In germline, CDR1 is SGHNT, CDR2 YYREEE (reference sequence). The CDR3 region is CASSRADPGVTDTQYF. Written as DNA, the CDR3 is TGTGCCAGCAGCCGGGCGGACCCCGGGGTCACAGATACGCAGTATTTT.

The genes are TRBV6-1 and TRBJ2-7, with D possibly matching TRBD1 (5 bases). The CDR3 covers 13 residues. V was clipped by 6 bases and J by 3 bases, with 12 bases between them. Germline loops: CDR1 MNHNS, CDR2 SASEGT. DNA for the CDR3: TGTGCCAGCAGCCAGGGTCACGACTACGAGCAGTACTTC. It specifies CASSQGHDYEQYF.

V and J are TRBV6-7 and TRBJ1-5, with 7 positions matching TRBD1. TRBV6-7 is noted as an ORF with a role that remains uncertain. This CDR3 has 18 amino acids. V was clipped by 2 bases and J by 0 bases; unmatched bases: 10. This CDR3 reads CASSYAGTDTYSNQPQHF. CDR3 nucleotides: TGTGCCAGCAGTTACGCCGGGACAGATACTTATAGCAATCAGCCCCAGCATTTT.